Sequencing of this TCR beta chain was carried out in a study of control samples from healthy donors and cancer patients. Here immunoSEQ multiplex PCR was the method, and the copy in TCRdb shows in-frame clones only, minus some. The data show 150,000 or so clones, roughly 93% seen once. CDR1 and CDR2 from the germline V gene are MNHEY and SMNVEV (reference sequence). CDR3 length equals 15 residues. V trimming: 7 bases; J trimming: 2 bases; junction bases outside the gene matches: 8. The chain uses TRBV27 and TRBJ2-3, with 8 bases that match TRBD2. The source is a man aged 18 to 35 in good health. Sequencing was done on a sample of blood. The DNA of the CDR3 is TGTGCCAGCATTCCCGCCGGGAGGGTCACAGATACGCAGTATTTT. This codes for CASIPAGRVTDTQYF.